This entry concerns a single T cell receptor (beta chain). Its antigen remains unknown. The data stem from a study of T cell repertoires in cytomegalovirus infection. The wider study: Public TCR beta signatures were indicative of both CMV infection and a matching HLA type. Notes on the study in general: It was HLA-C-restricted CMV-specific TCR beta clonotypes that dominated the response ex vivo.

The CDR3 totals 14 residues. Trimming stripped 6 bases from V and 6 bases from J, with 15 bases between. Germline V gene lookup returns CDR1 MNHEY and CDR2 SMNVEV (reference sequence). TCRdb processed the reads anew with MiXCR; each CDR3 protein has one entry. The sample lists roughly 920,000 distinct CDR3 sequences, roughly 30% occurring once. The material sequenced was cultured CD8+ T cells from PBMCs, taken from culture after CMV antigen stimulation. The chain employs TRBV27 and TRBJ1-5, with unresolved D. The source of this sequence is a human donor in good health (CMV status not recorded). Some clones in this sample may be carry-over from other donors' samples. The CDR3 region is CASSLSPAAQPQHF. In nucleotides, the CDR3 is TGTGCCAGCAGCCTTTCCCCCGCAGCTCAGCCCCAGCATTTT.